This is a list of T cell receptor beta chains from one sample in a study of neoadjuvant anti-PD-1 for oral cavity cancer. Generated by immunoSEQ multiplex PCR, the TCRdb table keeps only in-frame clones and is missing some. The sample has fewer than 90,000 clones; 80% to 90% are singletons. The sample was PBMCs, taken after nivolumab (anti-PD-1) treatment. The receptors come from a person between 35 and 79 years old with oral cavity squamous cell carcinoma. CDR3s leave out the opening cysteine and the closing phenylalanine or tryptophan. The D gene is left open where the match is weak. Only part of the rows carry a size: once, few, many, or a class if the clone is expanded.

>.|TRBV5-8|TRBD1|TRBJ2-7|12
ASTLDRGFGEQY
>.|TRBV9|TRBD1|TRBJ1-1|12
ASSDGTGNTEAF
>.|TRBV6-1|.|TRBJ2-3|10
ASSEVSDTQY
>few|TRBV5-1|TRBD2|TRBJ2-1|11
ASKREVANEQF
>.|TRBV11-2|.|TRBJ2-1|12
ASSLGWAYNEQF
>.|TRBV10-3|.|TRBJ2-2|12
AISLLGPAGELF
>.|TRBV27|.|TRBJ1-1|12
ASTPAGENTEAF
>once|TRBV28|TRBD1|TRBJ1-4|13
ASSLTGTAYEKLF
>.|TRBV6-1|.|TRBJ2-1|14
ASSVGTDPSYNEQF
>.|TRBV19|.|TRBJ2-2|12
ASLSGKVTGELF
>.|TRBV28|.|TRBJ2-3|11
ASSVPPTDTQY
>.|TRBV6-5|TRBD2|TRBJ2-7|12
ASKSLAGEYEQY
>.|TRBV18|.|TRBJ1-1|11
ASSAGQNTEAF
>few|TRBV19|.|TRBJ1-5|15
ASSTTKKQGFNQPQH
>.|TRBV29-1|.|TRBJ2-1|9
IFSGGGEQF
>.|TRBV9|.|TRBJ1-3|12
ASSPPGQGNTIY
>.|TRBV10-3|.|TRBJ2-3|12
AISEFSSTDTQY
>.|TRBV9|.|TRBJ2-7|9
ASSTPREQY
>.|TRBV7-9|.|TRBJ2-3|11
ASSRGSADTQY
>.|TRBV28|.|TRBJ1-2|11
ASSLEGNYGYT
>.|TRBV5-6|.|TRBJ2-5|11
ASSVDRLGTQY
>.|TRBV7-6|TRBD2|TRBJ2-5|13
ASSSTSGILETQY
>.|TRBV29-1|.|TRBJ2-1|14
SVDRGQISSYNEQF
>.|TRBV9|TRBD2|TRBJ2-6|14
ASETSGNPGANVLT
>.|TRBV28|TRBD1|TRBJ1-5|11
ASSLGQVQPQH
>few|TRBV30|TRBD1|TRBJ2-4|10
AWSAAGTAEY
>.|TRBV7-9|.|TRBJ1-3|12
ASSLAMRPNTIY
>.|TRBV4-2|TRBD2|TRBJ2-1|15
ASSRELGGSSYNEQF
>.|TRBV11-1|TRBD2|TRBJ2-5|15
ASSSGTSGTRQETQY